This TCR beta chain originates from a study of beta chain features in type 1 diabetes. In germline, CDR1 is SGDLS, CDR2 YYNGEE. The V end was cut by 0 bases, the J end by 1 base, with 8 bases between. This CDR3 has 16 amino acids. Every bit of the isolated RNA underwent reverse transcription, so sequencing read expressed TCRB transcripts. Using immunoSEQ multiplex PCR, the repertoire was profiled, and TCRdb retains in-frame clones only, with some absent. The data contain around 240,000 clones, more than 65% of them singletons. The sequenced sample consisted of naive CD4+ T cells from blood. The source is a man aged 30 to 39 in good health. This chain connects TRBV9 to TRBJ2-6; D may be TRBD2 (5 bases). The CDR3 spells CASSVGGVSGANVLTF. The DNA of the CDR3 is TGTGCCAGCAGCGTAGGGGGAGTATCTGGGGCCAACGTCCTGACTTTC.